The present T cell receptor (beta chain) was sequenced within a study of T cell repertoires in cytomegalovirus infection. This clonotype was counted only a few times. Its target is unknown. Using its own MiXCR run on the reads, TCRdb lists one record per CDR3 protein. The sample contains 830,000 or so distinct CDR3 sequences, around a third of which appear only once. With 4 bases removed from V and 4 bases from J, the gap between germline ends came to 20 bases. The CDR3 length is 16 residues. Germline CDR1 is SGHVS and CDR2 is FNYEAQ. Specimen: cultured CD8+ T cells from PBMCs, collected from culture after CMV antigen stimulation. The sequence was obtained from a human donor in good health (CMV status not recorded). Some clones in this sample may be carry-over from other donors' samples. The V and J genes are TRBV7-6 and TRBJ2-7, with TRBD2 as a possible D gene (7 bases). The CDR3 spells CASSSPLSGGAYEQYF. The CDR3, as DNA: TGTGCCAGCAGCTCCCCTCTTAGTGGGGGGGCATACGAGCAGTACTTC.